The clone carrying this TCR beta chain occurred once. Its antigen is unknown. Trimming pared 4 bases from V and 0 bases from J, leaving 13 bases between. Germline loops: CDR1 SGHTA, CDR2 FQGNSA. This CDR3 contains 16 residues. This PCR relied on a set of 60 Vbeta primers and 13 Jbeta primers. Sequenced by immunoSEQ multiplex PCR; TCRdb stores in-frame clones only, minus some. The sample consists of over 150,000 clones, roughly 90% of them appearing once. The sample originates from a study of cytomegalovirus exposure and HLA in healthy donors. General study points: Certain sequence variants were highly shared and formed a cluster, and this cluster was likely a sequencing artifact. It was shown in a later analysis that HLA-associated TCR beta chains were more clonally expanded than other, equally common chains. Confirmation was obtained in vitro that a few CMV-associated chains are specific for CMV antigens. As a later analysis revealed, the rate of TCR association differed by HLA locus, with DRB1 most and HLA-C fewest.

V and J are TRBV7-2 and TRBJ1-3; perhaps TRBD1 as D (6 bases). The source material was PBMCs. This receptor was taken from a girl under three years old in good health and CMV-seronegative. The CDR3 spells CASSSDRPYSGNTIYF. The CDR3 DNA sequence: TGTGCCAGCAGCTCGGACAGACCTTACTCTGGAAACACCATATATTTT.